The rows below give T cell receptor beta chains drawn from one sample of a study of shared clonotypes between healthy human individuals. Assay used: immunoSEQ multiplex PCR; TCRdb lists only in-frame clones, some missing. The table records around 1.6 million clones, 98% of them present only once. Sequencing was done on a sample of naive CD4+ T cells sorted from blood. The receptors stem from a man younger than 45 in good health. Both conserved end residues are part of each CDR3. The D gene is left open where the match is weak. For some rows the clone size is stated as once, few or many, or as a class when expanded; others skip it.

TRBD1 | TRBJ1-1 | TRBV5-4 | few | TGTGCCAGCTCCCACAGGGGGGACACTGAAGCTTTCTTT | CASSHRGDTEAFF
TRBD1 | TRBJ1-2 | TRBV28 | once | TGTGCCAGCAGTTTACCTGGGACAGGGGGCGCCGGTGGCTACACCTTC | CASSLPGTGGAGGYTF
TRBD2 | TRBJ2-3 | TRBV5-4 | - | TGTGCCAGCAGCTCTAGCGGGACTGCTAGCACAGATACGCAGTATTTT | CASSSSGTASTDTQYF
TRBD2 | TRBJ2-3 | TRBV9 | - | TGTGCCAGCTCCCTGGCGGGAGATGCAGATACGCAGTATTTT | CASSLAGDADTQYF
- | TRBJ2-3 | TRBV5-1 | - | TGCGCCAGCAGCGGTATTCCTAGCGGCACAGATACGCAGTATTTT | CASSGIPSGTDTQYF
- | TRBJ2-3 | TRBV25-1 | - | TGTGCCAGCAGTGAAACTAGCCCCACAGATACGCAGTATTTT | CASSETSPTDTQYF
- | TRBJ1-1 | TRBV11-2 | - | TGTGCCAGCAGCTTAGGGGTAGCGAACACTGAAGCTTTCTTT | CASSLGVANTEAFF
- | TRBJ1-5 | TRBV2 | - | TGTGCCAGCAGAGCCCTACAGCGCAATCAGCCCCAGCATTTT | CASRALQRNQPQHF
- | TRBJ2-5 | TRBV18 | once | TGTGCCAGCTCACCATTGTCCGGGTTAAGTTCCGAGACCCAGTACTTC | CASSPLSGLSSETQYF
- | TRBJ1-1 | TRBV29-1 | - | TGCAGCGTTGAAGCTGTAGGGGGCACTGAAGCTTTCTTT | CSVEAVGGTEAFF
TRBD1 | TRBJ2-7 | TRBV19 | - | TGTGCCAGTAGCGACAGGGCAAGCTCCTACGAGCAGTACTTC | CASSDRASSYEQYF
TRBD2 | TRBJ2-3 | TRBV27 | once | TGTGCCAGCAGTTTGATCAAAGGATCGGCTAGCGGGGCTTCAGATACGCAGTATTTT | CASSLIKGSASGASDTQYF
- | TRBJ1-1 | TRBV2 | - | TGTGCCAGCACCCCGGGGGGGCCCCGCCTCCAAGGAATGAAAGCTTTCTTT | CASTPGGPRLQGMKAFF
- | TRBJ1-5 | TRBV2 | - | TGTGCCAGCAGTTTAACCCACCCCGGACAGCCCAATCAGCCCCAGCATTTT | CASSLTHPGQPNQPQHF
TRBD2 | TRBJ2-7 | TRBV5-4 | - | TGTGCCAGCAGCTCCGGGACTAGCGCCTACGAGCAGTACTTC | CASSSGTSAYEQYF
TRBD2 | TRBJ2-5 | TRBV6-5 | - | TGTGCCAGCACCCTACTAGCGGGAGCCGGGACCCAGTACTTC | CASTLLAGAGTQYF
- | TRBJ2-1 | TRBV2 | - | TGTGCCAGCAGTGACAGGTTTTACAATGAGCAGTTCTTC | CASSDRFYNEQFF
- | TRBJ2-3 | TRBV4-1 | - | TGCGCCAGCGGTTTTCTCGGAGGAGGGTCAGATACGCAGTATTTT | CASGFLGGGSDTQYF
- | TRBJ1-5 | TRBV6-5 | - | TGTGCCAGCAGTTACAAAACCCCCGCCAGTCAGCCCCAGCATTTT | CASSYKTPASQPQHF
TRBD2 | TRBJ2-7 | TRBV5-1 | once | TGCGCCAGCAGCTTGGACCGCGGGAGGGCCCCCTACGAGCAGTACTTC | CASSLDRGRAPYEQYF
TRBD2 | TRBJ2-5 | TRBV9 | - | TGTGCCAGCAGCTTACCCTTGGGACTAGCGGGAGATGGGCAAGAGACCCAGTACTTC | CASSLPLGLAGDGQETQYF
TRBD2 | TRBJ2-1 | TRBV9 | - | TGTGCCAGCAGCCTCAGGCCTCTAGCGGGAGGGCTAATAAGACAACACAATGAGCAGTTCTTC | CASSLRPLAGGLIRQHNEQFF
- | TRBJ2-1 | TRBV9 | - | TGTGCCAGCAGCGCGGGACTCACGACCTACAATGAGCAGTTCTTC | CASSAGLTTYNEQFF
- | TRBJ2-1 | TRBV9 | - | TGTGCCAGCAGCAATCGAGGGCACGCCGTGTTCGGCAATGAGCAGTTCTTC | CASSNRGHAVFGNEQFF
TRBD1 | TRBJ2-2 | TRBV5-1 | - | TGCGCCAGCAGCCCCGGACAGGGGGGGTCGGCCGGGGAGCTGTTTTTT | CASSPGQGGSAGELFF
- | TRBJ2-1 | TRBV7-9 | - | TGTGCCAGCAGCTTAGTAGGGGGGGCCAACAATGAGCAGTTCTTC | CASSLVGGANNEQFF
TRBD1 | TRBJ1-2 | TRBV28 | - | TGTGCCAGCAGCTCGGGCCTGGGCAGGGGGGACCTAGGCTACACCTTC | CASSSGLGRGDLGYTF
- | TRBJ2-5 | TRBV7-8 | - | TGTGCCAGCAGCTCAACTTACAAAAGGGAGACCCAGTACTTC | CASSSTYKRETQYF
TRBD2 | TRBJ2-3 | TRBV19 | - | TGTGCCAGTAGACCCACCCAGTCGACTAGCGGGAGGTTAGATACGCAGTATTTT | CASRPTQSTSGRLDTQYF
- | TRBJ2-1 | TRBV9 | - | TGTGCCAGCAGCCCGCTGAGCGGAAGAAACAATGAGCAGTTCTTC | CASSPLSGRNNEQFF
- | TRBJ1-1 | TRBV21-1 | - | TGTGCCAGCAGCAAAGTACGGGGACCAGAAGCTTTCTTT | CASSKVRGPEAFF
- | TRBJ2-7 | TRBV7-2 | - | TGTGCCAGCAGCTTAGGTGACTGGAGGTACGAGCAGTACTTC | CASSLGDWRYEQYF
- | TRBJ2-1 | TRBV28 | - | TGTGCCAGCAGTTCGGGTGCACCTTCCTACAATGAGCAGTTCTTC | CASSSGAPSYNEQFF
- | TRBJ2-5 | TRBV9 | - | TGTGCCAGCAGTGGAGGGGGGCAAGAGACCCAGTACTTC | CASSGGGQETQYF
TRBD1 | TRBJ2-6 | TRBV5-1 | - | TGCGCCAGCAGCATGGGACAGAATAGGGCCGGGGCCAACGTCCTGACTTTC | CASSMGQNRAGANVLTF
TRBD1 | TRBJ2-4 | TRBV2 | once | TGTGCCAGCAGAAGCGGGACAGGGGGAAACATTCAGTACTTC | CASRSGTGGNIQYF
- | TRBJ1-2 | TRBV9 | - | TGTGCCAGCAGCGTAGCGGGTTCTGGCTACACCTTC | CASSVAGSGYTF
- | TRBJ2-7 | TRBV4-1 | - | TGCGCCAGCAGCCAAGATCGGGGGCGGGGGAGAATGAACGAGCAGTACTTC | CASSQDRGRGRMNEQYF
TRBD1 | TRBJ1-2 | TRBV28 | - | TGTGCCAGCAGTCGAAATGGGGCAGGGGGCGCGAACTATGGCTACACCTTC | CASSRNGAGGANYGYTF
TRBD2 | TRBJ2-5 | TRBV29-1 | - | TGCAGCGGGTGCTTAGCGGGAGGGGAGACCCAGTACTTC | CSGCLAGGETQYF
- | TRBJ2-2 | TRBV7-2 | - | TGTGCCAGCAGCTCTCTCGCTAGTCCTCACGGGGAGCTGTTTTTT | CASSSLASPHGELFF
TRBD2 | TRBJ2-7 | TRBV10-3 | - | TGTGCCATCGCTCAAACTAGCGGCTCCTACGAGCAGTACTTC | CAIAQTSGSYEQYF
TRBD2 | TRBJ2-7 | TRBV28 | - | TGTGCCAGCAGTCCTCCCTGGGGGGCGGGAGGGCCGCAAGCAGCCTACGAGCAGTACTTC | CASSPPWGAGGPQAAYEQYF
TRBD2 | TRBJ2-5 | TRBV5-6 | - | TGTGCCAGCAGCTTGCTCGCGGGAGACCGTGAGACCCAGTACTTC | CASSLLAGDRETQYF
TRBD1 | TRBJ2-5 | TRBV19 | - | TGTGCCAGTAGTTCGTCGGACAGGTCAGAGACCCAGTACTTC | CASSSSDRSETQYF
- | TRBJ2-5 | TRBV11-2 | - | TGTGCCAGCAGCTTGCAAGAGACCCAGTACTTC | CASSLQETQYF
- | TRBJ2-5 | TRBV7-5 | - | TGTGTCAGAAGCTTAATCGTTCGGGGACAGGGTCTAAAGACCCAGTACTTC | CVRSLIVRGQGLKTQYF
- | TRBJ2-2 | TRBV27 | - | TGTGCCAGCAGTCCTCAGGGGCGGGCACACGCCGGGGAGCTGTTTTTT | CASSPQGRAHAGELFF
- | TRBJ2-3 | TRBV29-1 | - | TGCAGCGTTATAAAGATCACAGATACGCAGTATTTT | CSVIKITDTQYF
- | TRBJ2-1 | TRBV7-6 | - | TGTGCCAGCAGCTTACCCCCGGCCCACAATGAGCAGTTCTTC | CASSLPPAHNEQFF
- | TRBJ1-1 | TRBV7-9 | few | TGTGCCAGCAGCTTGCGGGGGAGGGGAGATGCTTTCTTT | CASSLRGRGDAFF
- | TRBJ1-2 | TRBV7-6 | - | TGTGCCAGCAGCAGGGGGAACTATGGCTACACCTTC | CASSRGNYGYTF
- | TRBJ1-5 | TRBV28 | - | TGTGCCAGCAGCTCCCCCGGGGGGGGCGGGGGCAATCAGCCCCAGCATTTT | CASSSPGGGGGNQPQHF
TRBD1 | TRBJ1-5 | TRBV28 | - | TGTGCCAGCAGCTTCAGACAGGGTCGTCAGCCCCAGCATTTT | CASSFRQGRQPQHF